This TCR beta chain was documented in a study of blood T cell repertoires in COVID-19. Study-level background: Spain, Italy and the United States supplied samples that represented acute and convalescent COVID-19. Nucleic acid was either cDNA or gDNA, and it came from T cells, B-cell-depleted T cells, or PBMCs.

Authors' data handling: Quantification of nucleated cells was approximated via reference gene primer amplification. Sequencing was performed with immunoSEQ multiplex PCR; in TCRdb, only in-frame clones are kept and a portion is missing. V, J and clone size are taken as reported in that table, and D and trimming were inferred from the DNA itself. The sample consists of approximately 97,000 clones, 80% to 90% of them appearing once. V shed 5 bases, J shed 3 bases, and the junction held 9 bases outside the gene matches. CDR3 length equals 17 residues. The germline V gene encodes CDR1 KGHSH and CDR2 LQKENI.

The origin of this receptor is a middle-aged man with active or convalescent COVID-19. The chain joins TRBV18 to TRBJ1-5; 11 bases map to TRBD1. The sequencing input was peripheral blood. CDR3 protein: CASSRGWTGGNNQPQHF. CDR3 DNA: TGTGCCAGCTCAAGAGGTTGGACAGGGGGCAACAATCAGCCCCAGCATTTT.